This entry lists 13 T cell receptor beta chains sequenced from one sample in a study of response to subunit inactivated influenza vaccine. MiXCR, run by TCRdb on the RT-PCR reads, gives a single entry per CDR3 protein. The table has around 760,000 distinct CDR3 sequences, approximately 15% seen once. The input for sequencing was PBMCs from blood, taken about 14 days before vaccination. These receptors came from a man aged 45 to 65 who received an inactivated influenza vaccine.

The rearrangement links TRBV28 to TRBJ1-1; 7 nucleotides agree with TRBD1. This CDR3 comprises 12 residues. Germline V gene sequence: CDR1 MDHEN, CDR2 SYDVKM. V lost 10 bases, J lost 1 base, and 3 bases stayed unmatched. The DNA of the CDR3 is TGTGCCACCGGGACAGAGAACACTGAAGCTTTCTTT. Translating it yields CATGTENTEAFF. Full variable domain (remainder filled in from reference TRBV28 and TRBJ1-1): DVKVTQSSRYLVKRTGEKVFLECVQDMDHENMFWYRQDPGLGLRLIYFSYDVKMKEKGDIPEGYSVSREKKERFSLILESASTNQTSMYLCATGTENTEAFFGQGTRLTVV.

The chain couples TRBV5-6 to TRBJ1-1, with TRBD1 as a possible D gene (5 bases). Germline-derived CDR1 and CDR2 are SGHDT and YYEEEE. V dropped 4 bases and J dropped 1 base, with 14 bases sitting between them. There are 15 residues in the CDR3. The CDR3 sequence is CASSDNPTGNTEAFF. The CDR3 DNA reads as TGTGCCAGCAGCGACAATCCCACAGGGAACACTGAAGCTTTCTTT.

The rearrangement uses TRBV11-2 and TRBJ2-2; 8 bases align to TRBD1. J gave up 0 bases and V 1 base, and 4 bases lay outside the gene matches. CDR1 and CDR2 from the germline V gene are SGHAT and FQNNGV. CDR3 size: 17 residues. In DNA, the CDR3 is TGTGCCAGCAGCTTAGGTCGGACAGGGACGAACACCGGGGAGCTGTTTTTT. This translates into CASSLGRTGTNTGELFF.

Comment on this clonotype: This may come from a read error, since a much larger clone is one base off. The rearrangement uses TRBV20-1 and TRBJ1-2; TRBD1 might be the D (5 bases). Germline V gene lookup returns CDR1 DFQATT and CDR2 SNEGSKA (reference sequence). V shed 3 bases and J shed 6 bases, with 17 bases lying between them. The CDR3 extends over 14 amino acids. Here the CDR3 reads CSAREEWGSDGYTF. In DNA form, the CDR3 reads TGCAGTGCTAGGGAGGAGTGGGGGAGCGATGGCTACACCTTC.

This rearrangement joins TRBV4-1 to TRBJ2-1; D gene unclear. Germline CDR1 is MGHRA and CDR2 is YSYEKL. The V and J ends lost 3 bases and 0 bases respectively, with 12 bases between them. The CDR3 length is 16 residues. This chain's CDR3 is CASSHDHPSSYNEQFF. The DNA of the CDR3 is TGCGCCAGCAGCCACGACCACCCGAGCTCCTACAATGAGCAGTTCTTC.

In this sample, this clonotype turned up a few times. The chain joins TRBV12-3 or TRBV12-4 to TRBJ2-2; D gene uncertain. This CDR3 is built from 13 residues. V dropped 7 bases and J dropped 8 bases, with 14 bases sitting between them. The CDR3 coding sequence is TGTGCCAGCATTTCCGCGCTCGGGGGGGAGCTGTTTTTT. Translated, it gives CASISALGGELFF.

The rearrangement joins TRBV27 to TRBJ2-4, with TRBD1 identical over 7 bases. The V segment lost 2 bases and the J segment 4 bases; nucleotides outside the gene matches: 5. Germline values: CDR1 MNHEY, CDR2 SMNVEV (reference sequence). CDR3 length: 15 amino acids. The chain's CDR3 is CASSLAETGKNIQYF. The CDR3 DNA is TGTGCCAGCAGTTTAGCAGAGACAGGGAAAAACATTCAGTACTTC.

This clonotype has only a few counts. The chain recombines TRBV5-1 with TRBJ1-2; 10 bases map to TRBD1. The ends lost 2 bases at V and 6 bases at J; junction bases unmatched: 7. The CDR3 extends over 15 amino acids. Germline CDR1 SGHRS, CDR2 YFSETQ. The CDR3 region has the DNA TGCGCCAGCAGCTTAACCATGGGACAGGGGAATGGCTACACCTTC. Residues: CASSLTMGQGNGYTF.

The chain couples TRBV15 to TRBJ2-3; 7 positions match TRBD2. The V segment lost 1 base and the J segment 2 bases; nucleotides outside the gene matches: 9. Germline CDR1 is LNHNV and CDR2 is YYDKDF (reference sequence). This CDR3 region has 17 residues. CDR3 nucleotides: TGTGCCACCAGCAGAGGACTAGCTGGGGTCCTCACAGATACGCAGTATTTT. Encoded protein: CATSRGLAGVLTDTQYF.

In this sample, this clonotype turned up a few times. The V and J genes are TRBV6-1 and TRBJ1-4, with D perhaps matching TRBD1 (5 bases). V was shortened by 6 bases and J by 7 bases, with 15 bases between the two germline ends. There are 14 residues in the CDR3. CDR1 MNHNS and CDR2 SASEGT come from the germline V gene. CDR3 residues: CASRSGGQGEKLFF. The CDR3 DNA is TGTGCCAGCAGATCGGGGGGTCAAGGTGAAAAACTGTTTTTT.

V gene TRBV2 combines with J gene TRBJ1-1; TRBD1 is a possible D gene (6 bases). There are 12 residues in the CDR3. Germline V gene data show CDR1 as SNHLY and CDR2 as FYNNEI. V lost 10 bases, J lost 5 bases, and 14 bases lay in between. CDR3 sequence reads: CATHRDGTEAFF. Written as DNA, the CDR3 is TGTGCCACCCACAGGGATGGTACTGAAGCTTTCTTT.

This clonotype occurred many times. The CDR3 here is CAIRYAVGRGTGELFF. The DNA for the CDR3 is TGTGCCATCAGATACGCGGTGGGACGCGGCACCGGGGAGCTGTTTTTT. The chain couples TRBV10-3 to TRBJ2-2; D may be TRBD1 or TRBD2 (5 bases each). The CDR3 runs to 16 residues. With 6 bases removed from V and 4 bases from J, the gap between germline ends came to 18 bases. The germline CDR1 and CDR2 sequences are ENHRY and SYGVKD.

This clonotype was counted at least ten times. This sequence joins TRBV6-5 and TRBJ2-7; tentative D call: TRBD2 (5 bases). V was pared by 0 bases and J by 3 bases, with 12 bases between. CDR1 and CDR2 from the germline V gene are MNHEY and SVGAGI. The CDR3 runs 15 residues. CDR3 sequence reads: CASSYSNPGSYEQYF. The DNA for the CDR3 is TGTGCCAGCAGTTACTCGAATCCGGGGAGCTACGAGCAGTACTTC.